This T cell receptor (beta chain) was found in a study of blood T cell repertoires in COVID-19. Study in general: The origin of the acute and convalescent COVID-19 samples was the United States, Italy and Spain. Sample material is recorded as cDNA or gDNA derived from T cells, B-cell-depleted T cells, or PBMCs.

CDR3 length equals 15 residues. Between the trimmed V and J ends, which lost 1 base and 2 bases, there was a span of 11 bases. Germline-derived CDR1 and CDR2 are SEHNR and FQNEAQ (reference sequence). As originally analysed: Counts of nucleated cells, estimated from reference gene primer amplification, were obtained. The data were produced by immunoSEQ multiplex PCR, yet TCRdb's version contains in-frame clones alone and is incomplete. V and J calls plus clone size are reproduced from that table; the DNA served to infer D and trimming. The table has approximately 120,000 clones, around 81% seen once.

The sample was peripheral blood. This receptor was obtained from a human donor in a cohort sampled during active COVID-19. The chain links TRBV7-9 to TRBJ2-5; TRBD1 is a possible D gene (7 bases). As DNA, the CDR3 is TGTGCCAGCAGCTTAGAGGCGGGACAGCAAGAGACCCAGTACTTC. Translation gives CASSLEAGQQETQYF.